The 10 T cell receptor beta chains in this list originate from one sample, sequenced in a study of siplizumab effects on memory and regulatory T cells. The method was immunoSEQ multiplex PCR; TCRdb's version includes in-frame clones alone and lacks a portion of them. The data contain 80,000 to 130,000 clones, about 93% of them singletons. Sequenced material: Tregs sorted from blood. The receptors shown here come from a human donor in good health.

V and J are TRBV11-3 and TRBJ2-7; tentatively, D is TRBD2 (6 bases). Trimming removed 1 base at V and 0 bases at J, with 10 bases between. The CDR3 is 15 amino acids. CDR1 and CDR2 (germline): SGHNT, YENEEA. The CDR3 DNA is TGTGCCAGCAGCTTAGGTGGGGGGAGCTCCTACGAGCAGTACTTC. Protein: CASSLGGGSSYEQYF.

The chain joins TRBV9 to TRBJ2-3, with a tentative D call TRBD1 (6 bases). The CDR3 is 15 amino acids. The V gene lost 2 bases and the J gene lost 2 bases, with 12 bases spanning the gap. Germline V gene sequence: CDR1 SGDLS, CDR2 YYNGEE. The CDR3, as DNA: TGTGCCAGCAGCGTGACGGACAGCATCACAGATACGCAGTATTTT. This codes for CASSVTDSITDTQYF. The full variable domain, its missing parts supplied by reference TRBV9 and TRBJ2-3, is DSGVTQTPKHLITATGQRVTLRCSPRSGDLSVYWYQQSLDQGLQFLIQYYNGEERAKGNILERFSAQQFPDLHSELNLSSLELGDSALYFCASSVTDSITDTQYFGPGTRLTVL.

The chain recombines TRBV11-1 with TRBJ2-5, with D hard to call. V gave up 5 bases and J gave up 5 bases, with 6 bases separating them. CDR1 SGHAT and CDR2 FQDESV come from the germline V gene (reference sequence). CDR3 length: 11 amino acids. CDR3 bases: TGTGCCAGCAGCCAAGGCGAGACCCAGTACTTC. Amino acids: CASSQGETQYF.

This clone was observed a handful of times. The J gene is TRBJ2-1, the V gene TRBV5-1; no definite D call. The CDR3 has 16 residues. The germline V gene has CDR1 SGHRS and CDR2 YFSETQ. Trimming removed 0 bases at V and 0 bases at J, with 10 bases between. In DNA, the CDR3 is TGCGCCAGCAGCTTGGATCCAGTGGTCTCCTACAATGAGCAGTTCTTC. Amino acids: CASSLDPVVSYNEQFF.

The CDR3 sequence is CASKFRGQETQYF. CDR3 sequence (DNA): TGTGCCAGCAAATTTCGGGGGCAAGAGACCCAGTACTTC. The rearrangement uses TRBV6-5 and TRBJ2-5; D is perhaps TRBD2 (6 bases). The CDR3 extends over 13 amino acids. Trimming pared 7 bases from V and 2 bases from J, leaving 11 bases between. Per the germline V gene, CDR1 is MNHEY and CDR2 is SVGAGI.

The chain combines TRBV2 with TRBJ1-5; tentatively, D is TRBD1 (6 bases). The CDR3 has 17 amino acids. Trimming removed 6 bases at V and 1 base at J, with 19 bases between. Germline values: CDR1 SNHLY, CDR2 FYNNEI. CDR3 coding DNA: TGTGCCAGCAGAGAATCGTCCGGGACAATCAGCAATCAGCCCCAGCATTTT. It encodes CASRESSGTISNQPQHF.

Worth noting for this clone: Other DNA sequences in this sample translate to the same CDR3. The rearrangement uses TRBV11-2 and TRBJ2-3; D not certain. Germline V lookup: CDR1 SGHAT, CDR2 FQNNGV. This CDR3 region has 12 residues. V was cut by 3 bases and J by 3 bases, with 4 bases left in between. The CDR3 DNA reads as TGTGCCAGCAGCTTTAGTACAGATACGCAGTATTTT. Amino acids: CASSFSTDTQYF. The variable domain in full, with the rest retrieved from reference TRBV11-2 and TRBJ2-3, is EAGVAQSPRYKIIEKRQSVAFWCNPISGHATLYWYQQILGQGPKLLIQFQNNGVVDDSQLPKDRFSAERLKGVDSTLKIQPAKLEDSAVYLCASSFSTDTQYFGPGTRLTVL.

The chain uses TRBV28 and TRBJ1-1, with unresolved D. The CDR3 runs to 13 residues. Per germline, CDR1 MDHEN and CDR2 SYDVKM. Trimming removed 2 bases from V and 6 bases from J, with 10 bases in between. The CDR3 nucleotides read TGTGCCAGCAGTTTACACAGCCTGCCTGAAGCTTTCTTT. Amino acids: CASSLHSLPEAFF.

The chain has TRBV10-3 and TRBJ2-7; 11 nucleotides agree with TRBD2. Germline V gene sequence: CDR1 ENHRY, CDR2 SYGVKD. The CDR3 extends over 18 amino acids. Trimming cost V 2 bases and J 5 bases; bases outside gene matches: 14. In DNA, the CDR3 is TGTGCCATCAGTGAGAAATTAGTAGCGGGAGGGCCGAGCCACGAGCAGTACTTC. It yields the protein CAISEKLVAGGPSHEQYF.

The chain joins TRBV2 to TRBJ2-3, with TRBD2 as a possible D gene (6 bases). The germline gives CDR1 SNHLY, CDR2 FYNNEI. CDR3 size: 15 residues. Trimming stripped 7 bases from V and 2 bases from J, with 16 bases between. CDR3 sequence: CASTRLGTYTDTQYF. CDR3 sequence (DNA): TGTGCCAGCACAAGACTAGGGACTTACACAGATACGCAGTATTTT.